Following are 27 T cell receptor beta chains from one sample sequenced in a study of blood T cells in healthy people across ages. PCR was performed a second time for about 7 to 12 cycles using a sample-barcoded 5' primer and a J-beta primer mix. TCRdb processed the 5' RACE reads anew with MiXCR; each CDR3 protein has one entry. The table lists 1.4 million to 1.5 million distinct CDR3 sequences, roughly 40% of them singletons, with under 8% in the top ten. The sample was blood. The receptors come from a young woman in good health.

This chain connects TRBV20-1 to TRBJ2-1; TRBD2 agrees at 14 bases. The CDR3 covers 16 residues. J was trimmed by 9 bases and V by 5 bases; bases with no gene match: 12. In germline, CDR1 is DFQATT, CDR2 SNEGSKA (reference sequence). The CDR3: CSAAPGTSGSSGEQFF. Here the CDR3 DNA reads TGCAGTGCTGCACCTGGGACTAGCGGGAGCTCTGGTGAGCAGTTCTTC.

There are a few counts of this clonotype. This chain connects TRBV2 to TRBJ2-3, with 8 nucleotides matching TRBD2. Germline values: CDR1 SNHLY, CDR2 FYNNEI. The CDR3 has 16 residues. J was trimmed by 0 bases and V by 2 bases; bases with no gene match: 4. CDR3 residues: CASSEFLAGSTDTQYF. DNA for the CDR3: TGTGCCAGCAGTGAATTCTTAGCGGGGAGCACAGATACGCAGTATTTT.

This sequence joins TRBV7-2 and TRBJ1-6, with no clear D. Trimming pared 6 bases from V and 0 bases from J, leaving 12 bases between. This CDR3 spans 16 amino acids. Germline-derived CDR1 and CDR2 are SGHTA and FQGNSA. CDR3 loop: CASSYSWSSYNSPLHF. CDR3 bases: TGTGCCAGCAGTTATTCCTGGAGCTCCTATAATTCACCCCTCCACTTT.

The CDR3 here is CASSYDGGGSYEQYF. CDR3 DNA: TGTGCCAGCAGTTACGACGGCGGGGGTTCCTACGAGCAGTACTTC. J is TRBJ2-7 and V is TRBV6-5, with 7 bases aligning to TRBD2. The junction had 5 bases not matched to a gene; V was cut back by 2 bases and J by 1 base. This CDR3 has 15 residues. The germline CDR1 and CDR2 sequences are MNHEY and SVGAGI.

The chain has TRBV4-1 and TRBJ2-7, with D perhaps TRBD2 (5 bases). V lost 3 bases to trimming and J lost 0 bases, with 9 bases between them. Germline CDR1 MGHRA, CDR2 YSYEKL. The CDR3 spans 14 residues. CDR3 coding DNA: TGCGCCAGCAGCCACACTAGTGACTCCTACGAGCAGTACTTC. As protein: CASSHTSDSYEQYF.

This chain uses TRBV7-9 with TRBJ2-7; TRBD1 matches 7 bases. Trimming took 4 bases from V and 2 from J; bases not matched to a gene: 11. In germline, CDR1 is SEHNR, CDR2 FQNEAQ (reference sequence). This CDR3 has 16 residues. DNA for the CDR3: TGTGCCAGCAGCTGTTACAGGGGAACGACCACCTACGAGCAGTACTTC. This translates into CASSCYRGTTTYEQYF.

This clonotype was seen a few times. The chain carries TRBV7-9 and TRBJ1-2; possible D gene TRBD1, 6 bases. The CDR3 is 14 residues long. Germline V lookup: CDR1 SEHNR, CDR2 FQNEAQ (reference sequence). V lost 0 bases and J lost 8, with 13 bases in between. The CDR3 here is CASSLARTEKGYTF. CDR3 sequence (DNA): TGTGCCAGCAGCTTAGCGCGGACAGAGAAGGGCTACACCTTC.

The J gene is TRBJ2-2, the V gene TRBV27; 12 bases agree with TRBD2. The CDR3 loop spans 16 amino acids. CDR1 is MNHEY and CDR2 is SMNVEV in the germline V gene (reference sequence). V lost 5 bases and J lost 5; bases outside the gene matches: 6. The CDR3 DNA follows: TGTGCCAGCAGTACCCTAGCGGGGGGGCCGACCGGGGAGCTGTTTTTT. Residues: CASSTLAGGPTGELFF.

This clonotype was counted a single time. The rearrangement joins TRBV7-3 to TRBJ2-3, with 8 bases identical to TRBD2. V dropped 4 bases and J dropped 4; count of bases not matched to a gene: 10. From germline, CDR1 is SGHTA and CDR2 FQGTGA. The CDR3 is made up of 16 amino acids. DNA for the CDR3: TGTGCCAGCAGCTATTCGGGGCTAGCGGGCTCAGATACGCAGTATTTT. Protein sequence: CASSYSGLAGSDTQYF.

This clonotype was seen a handful of times. The chain uses TRBV20-1 and TRBJ1-2, with D maybe TRBD1 (6 bases). Germline assignment: CDR1 DFQATT and CDR2 SNEGSKA (reference sequence). The CDR3 has 13 residues. Deletions cut 5 bases from V and 7 bases from J, with 17 bases between. The CDR3 protein is CSAVKTGVIGYTF. CDR3 nucleotides: TGCAGTGCTGTTAAGACAGGAGTTATTGGCTACACCTTC.

J is TRBJ2-7 and V is TRBV7-2; 8 bases agree with TRBD2. The CDR3 runs 15 residues. With V trimmed by 2 bases and J by 7 bases, 10 bases remained unmatched. In germline, CDR1 is SGHTA, CDR2 FQGNSA. DNA of the CDR3: TGTGCCAGCAGCTTAAGCGGGGGCCTCTACAATGAGCAGTACTTC. Residues: CASSLSGGLYNEQYF.

This chain uses TRBV6-1 with TRBJ1-5; 9 positions agree with TRBD1. Trimming removed 8 bases from V and 6 bases from J; junction bases left unmatched: 11. CDR3 length equals 15 residues. Per germline, CDR1 MNHNS and CDR2 SASEGT. The CDR3 nucleotides are TGTGCCAGCGGGAATCCCGGGACAGGGAGTCAGCCCCAGCATTTT. It is translated as CASGNPGTGSQPQHF.

This clonotype appeared a few times. The rearrangement joins TRBV29-1 to TRBJ1-4; D not certain. The length of the CDR3 is 12 residues. Between the trimmed V and J ends, which lost 5 bases and 8 bases, there was a span of 12 bases. Germline-derived CDR1 and CDR2 are SQVTM and ANQGSEA. CDR3 in DNA: TGCAGCGTTTCCGCCATGGGAGAAAAACTGTTTTTT. Its translation is CSVSAMGEKLFF.

This sequence joins TRBV5-1 and TRBJ2-2; TRBD1 agrees at 7 bases. Germline trimming cut 0 bases from V and 5 bases from J; bases unmatched to any gene: 7. The CDR3 has 16 residues. Germline V gene lookup returns CDR1 SGHRS and CDR2 YFSETQ. CDR3 nucleotides: TGCGCCAGCAGCTTGGACGGGACAGATGGGACCGGGGAGCTGTTTTTT. This gives the protein CASSLDGTDGTGELFF.

This clonotype was picked up a small number of times. The rearrangement uses TRBV14 and TRBJ1-2; 8 nucleotides agree with TRBD1. This CDR3 contains 13 residues. Germline V gene sequence: CDR1 SGHDN, CDR2 FVKESK. V dropped 4 bases and J dropped 8; count of bases not matched to a gene: 6. The CDR3 sequence is CASSLQGAWGYTF. In nucleotides, the CDR3 is TGTGCCAGCAGCCTCCAGGGGGCATGGGGCTACACCTTC.

Regarding this clonotype: Because the CDR3 is missing its conserved closing phenylalanine or tryptophan, this is likely a read error. This chain links TRBV11-2 with TRBJ2-3; TRBD2 aligns across 13 bases. This CDR3 region has 18 residues. With 4 bases clipped from V and 3 bases from J, the junction kept 10 bases outside the gene matches. Germline lookup yields CDR1 SGHAT and CDR2 FQNNGV. This CDR3 reads CASSSKGLAGWRTDTQYV. The CDR3 bases are TGTGCCAGCAGCTCGAAGGGACTAGCGGGATGGAGGACAGATACGCAGTATGTT.

The chain recombines TRBV2 with TRBJ1-5; D is uncertain. Germline V gene data show CDR1 as SNHLY and CDR2 as FYNNEI. The CDR3 is made up of 15 amino acids. The germline V and J ends were trimmed by 0 bases and 4 bases, with 10 bases remaining between them. The CDR3 spells CASSEAQAGNQPQHF. The CDR3 nucleotides are TGTGCCAGCAGTGAAGCGCAGGCAGGAAATCAGCCCCAGCATTTT.

This sequence joins TRBV20-1 and TRBJ1-2; TRBD1 is a possible D gene (5 bases). In germline, CDR1 is DFQATT, CDR2 SNEGSKA (reference sequence). V dropped 7 bases and J dropped 4 bases, with 10 bases sitting between them. The CDR3 has 11 amino acids. The CDR3 DNA follows: TGCAGTGTGGGGGGTGTCTATGGCTACACCTTC. The encoded protein is CSVGGVYGYTF.

V usage is TRBV2 and J usage is TRBJ2-1, with TRBD1 matching 8 bases. The CDR3 has 15 amino acids. Germline V gene data show CDR1 as SNHLY and CDR2 as FYNNEI. J lost 3 bases, V lost 7 bases, and 8 bases had no gene match. The CDR3 sequence: CASIDAGGRYNEQFF. The CDR3 nucleotides read TGTGCCAGCATCGACGCAGGGGGCCGCTACAATGAGCAGTTCTTC.

Only a few counts were recorded for this clonotype. The chain uses TRBV20-1 and TRBJ2-7; no reliable D call. Trimming removed 2 bases at V and 6 bases at J, with 8 bases between. This CDR3 is built from 11 residues. Germline CDR1 and CDR2: DFQATT and SNEGSKA (reference sequence). The CDR3 coding sequence is TGCAGTGCTAGACTAGGGCGCGAGCAGTACTTC. Its protein product is CSARLGREQYF.

This clonotype was counted between two and nine times. This chain links TRBV20-1 with TRBJ1-6; perhaps TRBD1 as D (6 bases). The V end lost 6 bases, the J end lost 0 bases, and 15 bases lay between the germline ends. This CDR3 contains 16 residues. Germline CDR1 DFQATT, CDR2 SNEGSKA (reference sequence). CDR3 residues: CSAEDDRSSYNSPLHF. In DNA form, the CDR3 reads TGCAGTGCGGAAGATGACAGGAGCTCCTATAATTCACCCCTCCACTTT.

This clonotype was found a few times. This chain links TRBV12-3 or TRBV12-4 with TRBJ1-5; 7 bases map to TRBD1. This CDR3 is 15 amino acids long. V shed 4 bases, J shed 5 bases, and the junction held 8 bases outside the gene matches. CDR3 amino acids: CASSWDSSTYQPQHF. The CDR3 DNA follows: TGTGCCAGCAGTTGGGACAGTTCCACCTATCAGCCCCAGCATTTT.

The chain carries TRBV20-1 and TRBJ2-1; 7 positions agree with TRBD2. This CDR3 has 14 residues. CDR1 DFQATT and CDR2 SNEGSKA come from the germline V gene (reference sequence). Unmatched junction bases numbered 9, after V lost 3 bases and J lost 7 bases. CDR3 sequence: CSASGGDAWNEQFF. The CDR3 region has the DNA TGCAGTGCTAGTGGGGGGGATGCTTGGAATGAGCAGTTCTTC.

Only a few counts were recorded for this clonotype. V gene TRBV12-3 or TRBV12-4 combines with J gene TRBJ2-3, with 12 nucleotides matching TRBD2. V shed 5 bases, J shed 3 bases, and the junction held 3 bases outside the gene matches. This CDR3 region has 15 residues. CDR3 sequence (DNA): TGTGCCAGCAGTGGACTAGCGGGGTTGACAGATACGCAGTATTTT. This codes for CASSGLAGLTDTQYF.

This clonotype was recorded many times. The rearrangement uses TRBV4-1 and TRBJ2-7, with a weak D call TRBD1 (5 bases). The J call may be incorrect, as the DNA end agrees better with TRBJ2-5. The length of the CDR3 is 15 residues. Germline CDR1 and CDR2: MGHRA and YSYEKL. The DNA of the CDR3 is TGCGCCAGCAGCCAAGATCGTGATAGGGGAGAGACCCAGTACTTC. It specifies CASSQDRDRGETQYF.

V usage is TRBV5-1 and J usage is TRBJ1-1, with D possibly being TRBD1 (6 bases). CDR3 size: 14 residues. Germline V gene lookup returns CDR1 SGHRS and CDR2 YFSETQ. Trimming shortened V by 0 bases and J by 5 bases, and 11 bases separated the two germline ends. The CDR3 DNA sequence: TGCGCCAGCAGCTTGGAAGGGGGTTGGACTGAAGCTTTCTTT. Encoded protein: CASSLEGGWTEAFF.

V is TRBV6-1 and J is TRBJ2-7; no clear D gene. The length of the CDR3 is 15 residues. The V end was cut by 5 bases, the J end by 7 bases, with 21 bases between. Germline assignment: CDR1 MNHNS and CDR2 SASEGT. CDR3 protein: CASSYMVSRDAEQYF. DNA for the CDR3: TGTGCCAGCAGTTACATGGTTTCTAGAGATGCTGAGCAGTACTTC.